Below are 3 T cell receptor beta chains sequenced from a single sample in a study of T cell changes during pregnancy in multiple sclerosis. Profiled with immunoSEQ multiplex PCR; TCRdb holds only in-frame clones, not every one. There are roughly 64,000 clones in the sample; roughly 89% occur only once, and 1.4% lies in the top ten. The source was peripheral blood, collected in the second trimester of pregnancy. Every receptor here comes from a female donor with multiple sclerosis, enrolled in a pregnancy study.

The genes are TRBV18 and TRBJ2-7, with 7 nucleotides matching TRBD1. In germline, CDR1 is KGHSH, CDR2 LQKENI. The CDR3 runs to 16 residues. J gave up 2 bases and V 5 bases, and 12 bases lay outside the gene matches. CDR3: CASSSSGQYTAYEQYF. CDR3 nucleotide sequence: TGTGCCAGCTCATCATCGGGACAGTACACCGCCTACGAGCAGTACTTC.

V usage is TRBV9 and J usage is TRBJ2-6; the D gene is possibly TRBD1 (6 bases). There are 16 residues in the CDR3. Per the germline V gene, CDR1 is SGDLS and CDR2 is YYNGEE. The V and J ends lost 0 bases and 2 bases respectively, with 9 bases between them. Here the CDR3 reads CASSVAGVAGANVLTF. The DNA of the CDR3 is TGTGCCAGCAGCGTAGCAGGGGTAGCTGGGGCCAACGTCCTGACTTTC. Full variable domain (outside the CDR3, taken from reference TRBV9 and TRBJ2-6): DSGVTQTPKHLITATGQRVTLRCSPRSGDLSVYWYQQSLDQGLQFLIQYYNGEERAKGNILERFSAQQFPDLHSELNLSSLELGDSALYFCASSVAGVAGANVLTFGAGSRLTVL.

The V call is TRBV19, the J call TRBJ2-5, with 8 bases aligning to TRBD1. The CDR3 covers 14 residues. After removal of 5 bases from V and 1 base from J, the junction contained 3 bases not matched to a gene. The V gene's germline CDR1 is LNHDA and CDR2 SQIVND (reference sequence). CDR3 nucleotides: TGTGCCAGTAGTTCACAGGGGGTCCAAGAGACCCAGTACTTC. It codes for CASSSQGVQETQYF.